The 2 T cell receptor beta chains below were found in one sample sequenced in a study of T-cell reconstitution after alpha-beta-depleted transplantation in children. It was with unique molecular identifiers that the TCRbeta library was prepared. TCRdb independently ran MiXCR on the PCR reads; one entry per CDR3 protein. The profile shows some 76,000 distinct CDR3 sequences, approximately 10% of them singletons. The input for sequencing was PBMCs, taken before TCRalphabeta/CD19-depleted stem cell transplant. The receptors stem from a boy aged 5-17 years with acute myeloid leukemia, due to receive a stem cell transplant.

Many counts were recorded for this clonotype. The CDR3 here is CSARDRSLAGGLKTYEQYF. In nucleotides, the CDR3 is TGCAGTGCTAGAGATAGGTCCCTAGCGGGAGGCCTCAAAACCTACGAGCAGTACTTC. V and J are TRBV20-1 and TRBJ2-7; 11 nucleotides agree with TRBD2. CDR3 length: 19 residues. After removal of 0 bases from V and 2 bases from J, the junction contained 15 bases not matched to a gene. In germline, CDR1 is DFQATT, CDR2 SNEGSKA (reference sequence).

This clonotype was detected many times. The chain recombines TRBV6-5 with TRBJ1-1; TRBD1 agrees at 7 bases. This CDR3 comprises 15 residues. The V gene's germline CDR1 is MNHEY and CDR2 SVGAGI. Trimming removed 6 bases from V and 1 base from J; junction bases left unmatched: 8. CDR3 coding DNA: TGTGCCAGCAGAGGCGAAAGGGACAGGAACACTGAAGCTTTCTTT. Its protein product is CASRGERDRNTEAFF.